Below, one TCR beta chain is given with its context. Its antigen remains unidentified. No clone much larger than this one lies a single base away; base qualities are absent. Amplification of TCR beta CDR3 regions was carried out from RNA transcripts. A first-round RT-PCR of the TCR CDR3 used the HTBI primer set with the Qiagen OneStep RT-PCR kit. Libraries were constructed in a second round of multiplex PCR, after which size selection and purification were performed. The libraries were sequenced on an Illumina HiSeq2000 using paired-end 100 bp reads. The original pipeline was this. SOAPnuke was used to process the raw data, with reads discarded if the reads contained adapters or uncalled bases, had a mean Phred below 15, or lacked an exact constant-primer or identifier match. High-quality paired reads were merged with COPE v1.2.5, and unique nucleotide sequences were defined as clonotypes. MiTCR v1.1 was used to align clonotypes to the IMGT TRBV, TRBD and TRBJ reference segments. The analysis included only V-J combinations with a frequency above 0.0001, which together covered 99.2% of the repertoires. A TCS score was defined as the ratio between F50 (clonal expansion) and ExV (chaos), using BLOSUM62-based TCRdist between CDR3 peptides within each V-J. Welch's t-statistics and random forest reduced 500 to 550 V-J features to 13, which were used in a naive Bayes classifier (R e1071). The similarity between thyroid and blood repertoires was quantified using the Morisita-Horn index. The raw public data were reprocessed by TCRdb itself: fastp quality trimming at Q25, MiXCR clonotype calling, in-frame beta chains only. Every distinct CDR3 protein forms one entry, paired with its most common genes and DNA. TCRdb, rather than the study authors, made the V and J calls. For this sample the table gives approximately 600,000 distinct CDR3 sequences, of which roughly 14% were detected only once. The ten largest clones capture about 4% of the sample.

The data were obtained in a study of T cells in Graves' hyperthyroidism and ophthalmopathy (dated by TCRdb to between 2018 and 2020). Background on the whole study: Peripheral blood samples were taken at the time of initial diagnosis, prior to any treatment. For training and testing, the 100 or so patients in the discovery cohort were randomly divided in a 7:3 ratio. TCR V-J signatures able to tell the groups apart were searched for in a discovery cohort of approximately 95 patients, of whom about 40 had Graves' ophthalmopathy and around 56 had stable Graves' hyperthyroidism. Prospective prediction of ophthalmopathy was tested in an independent validation cohort of fewer than 20 hyperthyroidism patients and roughly 16 patients who later progressed to ophthalmopathy. After sampling, hyperthyroidism patients received methimazole starting at 30 mg daily, and ophthalmopathy patients received high-dose intravenous methylprednisolone. TCR Vbeta CDR3 sequencing of some 140 peripheral blood samples (over 40 ophthalmopathy, 75 to 80 hyperthyroidism and some 17 progressor patients) is reported in the paper. Thyroid tissue and blood T-cell repertoires from over 5 Graves' hyperthyroidism patients were also compared in the study. Here is what the overall study found, with its caveats: Most expanded thyroid clonotypes (frequency above 0.001) were also detected in blood, suggesting blood repertoires may reflect thyroid immune responses. In cross-validation, a model built on a 13 V-J signature told ophthalmopathy apart from stable hyperthyroidism with 87.88% sensitivity and approximately 84% specificity, and in testing the same model reached 80%/75%. In validation, the model predicted progression to ophthalmopathy with approximately 70% sensitivity and approximately 74% specificity, a median of 6.5 months before onset. Sample size was not statistically predetermined, and investigators were not blinded to group allocation.

V is pruned by 3 bases and J by 4 bases, leaving 3 bases of the junction without a gene match. According to the germline V gene (reference sequence), CDR1 reads DFQATT and CDR2 reads SNEGSKA. Spanning cysteine to phenylalanine, the CDR3 consists of 14 amino acids. Just CDR3 DNA is preserved here, 42 bases in frame from base 1. Moderately to severely active disease, a Clinical Activity Score of at least 3, a NOSPECS grade of at least 4, and a duration under 3 months were present in ophthalmopathy patients. Patients with uncontrolled infections, other autoimmune diseases, pregnancy or lactation were excluded. Diagnoses were established on the basis of clinical symptoms, serum thyroxine and TRAb, thyroid ultrasound, and orbital computed tomography. PBMCs were separated from 10 ml of fresh peripheral blood using Ficoll-Paque density gradient centrifugation. Total RNA was extracted with Trizol reagent, and quality was checked on an Agilent 2100 Bioanalyzer.

The sample was blood. This sequence uses TRBV20-1 and TRBJ2-2; TRBD2 fits 9 bases in the junction. The sequence derives from a woman aged 40 to 49 with Graves' ophthalmopathy. Read as DNA, the sequence is TGCAGTGCTAGTCGGCGGGAGGGCACCGGGGAGCTGTTTTTT. The resulting protein is CSASRREGTGELFF.